The entry below describes one TCR beta chain. No antigen is known for it. CDR1 and CDR2 from the germline V gene are GTSNPN and SVGIG (reference sequence). CDR3 length: 13 residues. The V gene end was trimmed by 2 bases and the J gene end by 5 bases; junction bases not matched to a gene: 5. This sample is part of a study of shared clonotypes between healthy human individuals. Study-level background: Used for every donor were three CD4 naive, three CD4 memory, two CD8 naive and one CD8 memory plate. Study-level results: On the whole, naive subsets had larger estimated richness than memory subsets had. Sorted-subset sequencing was shown by rarefaction to be incomplete despite large depth.

Every subset had its genomic DNA shared out evenly among several immunoSEQ plates. Here immunoSEQ multiplex PCR was the method, and the copy in TCRdb shows in-frame clones only, minus some. The table shows some 980,000 clones, with over 75% occurring only once. The sample was memory CD4+ T cells sorted from blood. The sample's subset: CD45RA-negative fraction. The rearrangement uses TRBV30 and TRBJ1-1; the match to TRBD1 covers 7 bases. This TCR came from a man aged 18-30 years in good health. CDR3 loop: CAWSRNRGTEAFF. CDR3 coding DNA: TGTGCCTGGAGTCGTAACAGGGGTACTGAAGCTTTCTTT.